This paragraph covers one TCR beta chain sequence. The germline V gene has CDR1 SGHTA and CDR2 FQGNSA. Trimming took 5 bases from V and 1 from J, leaving 16 bases between them. CDR3 size: 16 residues. Profiling relied on immunoSEQ multiplex PCR, and the TCRdb table lists in-frame clones only, not all of them. The table lists roughly 120,000 clones, 90% of them singletons. This sample was taken from a study of T cell clones after liver transplantation. For the study at large: Liver transplant recipients had immunosuppression withdrawal attempted within 2 years. Without induction therapy, subjects received standard immunosuppression until 12-24 months post-transplant.

The sequencing here drew on CD4+ T cells from blood, taken 12 months after liver transplant. This chain uses TRBV7-2 with TRBJ2-3; D gene unclear. The sequence came from a human patient who received a liver transplant. The graft donor may have contributed some T cells. CDR3 nucleotide sequence: TGTGCCAGCAGCCCCGTGGACGCACGGGGCACAGATACGCAGTATTTT. Translating gives CASSPVDARGTDTQYF. Full variable domain (remainder filled in from reference TRBV7-2 and TRBJ2-3): GAGVSQSPSNKVTEKGKDVELRCDPISGHTALYWYRQSLGQGLEFLIYFQGNSAPDKSGLPSDRFSAERTGGSVSTLTIQRTQQEDSAVYLCASSPVDARGTDTQYFGPGTRLTVL.